This T cell receptor (beta chain) was observed in a study of cytomegalovirus exposure and HLA in healthy donors. Sequencing was performed with immunoSEQ multiplex PCR; in TCRdb, only in-frame clones are kept and a portion is missing. The data contain some 170,000 clones, roughly nine tenths of them singletons. Trimming removed 4 bases at V and 3 bases at J, with 10 bases between. CDR3 length equals 14 residues. Germline V gene lookup returns CDR1 MNHEY and CDR2 SMNVEV (reference sequence). This clone was detected only a few times. Antigen unknown. Study-wide results and limits: Subsequent analysis of the 120 or so validation repertoires found a tendency for first-cohort TCR clusters to co-occur. Overall, approximately 180 TCR beta chains were annotated as cytomegalovirus-associated. Three CMV-associated chains were confirmed in vitro to be specific for CMV antigens.

Material: PBMCs. The V call is TRBV27, the J call TRBJ1-5; D call uncertain. The clonotype was recovered from a man under 40 in good health and CMV-seropositive. The CDR3 region has the DNA TGTGCCAGCAGTTCAGACGGTAACAATCAGCCCCAGCATTTT. Protein product: CASSSDGNNQPQHF.